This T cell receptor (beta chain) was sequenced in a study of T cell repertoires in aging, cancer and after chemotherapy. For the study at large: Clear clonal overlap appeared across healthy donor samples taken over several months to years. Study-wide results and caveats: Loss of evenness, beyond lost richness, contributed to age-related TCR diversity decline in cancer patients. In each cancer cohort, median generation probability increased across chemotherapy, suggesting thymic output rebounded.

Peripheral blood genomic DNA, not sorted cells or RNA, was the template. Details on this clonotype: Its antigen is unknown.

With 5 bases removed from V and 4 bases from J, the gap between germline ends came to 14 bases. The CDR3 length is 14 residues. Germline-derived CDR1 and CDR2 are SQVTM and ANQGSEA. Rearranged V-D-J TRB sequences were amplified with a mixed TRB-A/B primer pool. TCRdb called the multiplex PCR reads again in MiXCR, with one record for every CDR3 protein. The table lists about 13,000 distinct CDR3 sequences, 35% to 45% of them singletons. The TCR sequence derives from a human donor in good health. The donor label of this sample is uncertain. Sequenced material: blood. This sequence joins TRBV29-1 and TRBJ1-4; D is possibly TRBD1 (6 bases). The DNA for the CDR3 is TGCAGCGTTAATAACCAGGGGATTAATGAAAAACTGTTTTTT. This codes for CSVNNQGINEKLFF.